These 25 T cell receptor beta chains were all obtained from the same sample, sequenced in a study of post-analysis software for immune sequencing data. Study-wide results and caveats: With TRBV5-6, TRBV5-1 and TRBV20-1 included, about five TRBV segments were more frequent in patients than in controls.

Their antigens remain unidentified. TCR beta cDNA libraries had unique molecular identifiers. TCRdb processed the PCR reads anew with MiXCR; each CDR3 protein has one entry. The sample has hundreds of thousands of distinct CDR3 sequences; roughly 29% are singletons. The sequenced sample consisted of blood. These receptors originate from a girl between 10 and 17 years old with multiple sclerosis.

The V gene is TRBV7-2, the J gene TRBJ2-1; tentatively, D is TRBD2 (5 bases). Germline V lookup: CDR1 SGHTA, CDR2 FQGNSA. CDR3 length: 16 amino acids. Between the trimmed V and J ends, which lost 2 bases and 4 bases, there was a span of 15 bases. The CDR3 sequence is CASSLSFGVRYNEQFF. CDR3 nucleotide sequence: TGTGCCAGCAGCTTATCCTTCGGGGTCAGATACAATGAGCAGTTCTTC.

CDR3 bases: TGCAGTGCTACCGGGGGGATGAACACTGAAGCTTTCTTT. Encoded protein: CSATGGMNTEAFF. The genes are TRBV20-1 and TRBJ1-1; maybe TRBD1 (5 bases). The V end lost 4 bases, the J end lost 0 bases, and 9 bases lay between the germline ends. CDR1 DFQATT and CDR2 SNEGSKA come from the germline V gene (reference sequence). The CDR3 covers 13 residues.

The chain couples TRBV12-3 or TRBV12-4 to TRBJ2-6; D not resolved. The CDR3 contains 16 residues. Trimming removed 6 bases from V and 2 bases from J, with 14 bases in between. The CDR3 region has the DNA TGTGCCAGCAGCAAAGTAGGAGACACTGGGGCCAACGTCCTGACTTTC. Translation gives CASSKVGDTGANVLTF.

A few counts support this clonotype. V gene TRBV9 combines with J gene TRBJ2-3; TRBD2 matches 9 bases. Germline CDR1 reads SGDLS; CDR2 reads YYNGEE. This CDR3 has 15 amino acids. With 4 bases clipped from V and 6 bases from J, the junction kept 9 bases outside the gene matches. This CDR3 is CASSPWTSVGDTQYF. In DNA, the CDR3 is TGTGCCAGCAGCCCTTGGACTAGCGTCGGGGATACGCAGTATTTT.

Details on this clonotype: A junction end diverges from the germline sequence, so it may reflect a read error. The rearrangement uses TRBV14 and TRBJ2-1, with 8 positions matching TRBD2. The CDR3 runs 15 residues. Germline lookup yields CDR1 SGHDN and CDR2 FVKESK. CDR3 DNA: TGTGCCAGCAGCCGGGTTAGCGGGACCTACAATAAGCAGTTCTTC. Its translation is CASSRVSGTYNKQFF.

This clonotype was seen many times. The V gene is TRBV7-2, the J gene TRBJ2-7, with 7 bases identical to TRBD1. V dropped 4 bases and J dropped 1; count of bases not matched to a gene: 1. This CDR3 contains 13 residues. Germline V gene data show CDR1 as SGHTA and CDR2 as FQGNSA. This chain's CDR3 is CASSSGQSYEQYF. DNA for the CDR3: TGTGCCAGCAGCTCGGGACAGTCCTACGAGCAGTACTTC.

This chain links TRBV20-1 with TRBJ1-6; 8 bases agree with TRBD1. CDR3 size: 12 residues. The germline gives CDR1 DFQATT, CDR2 SNEGSKA (reference sequence). J lost 10 bases, V lost 7 bases, and 6 bases had no gene match. The DNA for the CDR3 is TGCAGTGTCATGACAGGGGACTCACCCCTCCACTTT. Amino acid sequence: CSVMTGDSPLHF.

In this sample, this clonotype turned up a few times. This chain connects TRBV28 to TRBJ2-1; D not certain. Trimming pared 6 bases from V and 10 bases from J, leaving 10 bases between. The CDR3 runs 11 residues. Germline values: CDR1 MDHEN, CDR2 SYDVKM. The chain's CDR3 is CASRSSTEQFF. The CDR3 DNA reads TGTGCCAGCAGGAGTTCGACGGAGCAGTTCTTC.

There are a few counts of this clonotype. The V and J genes are TRBV7-2 and TRBJ2-1; TRBD2 agrees at 9 bases. CDR3 length: 14 residues. V shed 1 base and J 13 bases; nucleotides not matched to a gene: 8. Germline V lookup: CDR1 SGHTA, CDR2 FQGNSA. The CDR3 coding sequence is TGTGCCAGCAGCTTAGGTTCCGGCGGGAGGGATCAGTTCTTC. Translation: CASSLGSGGRDQFF.

This clonotype was detected only a few times. The chain links TRBV7-2 to TRBJ2-3; TRBD2 matches 11 bases. With V trimmed by 1 base and J by 7 bases, 13 bases remained unmatched. The CDR3 is 18 amino acids. Germline-derived CDR1 and CDR2 are SGHTA and FQGNSA. The CDR3 nucleotides are TGTGCCAGCAGCTTAGGGCACGCGCTAGCGGGAGGCCCTAATACGCAGTATTTT. Translated, it gives CASSLGHALAGGPNTQYF.

The chain combines TRBV9 with TRBJ2-1, with TRBD2 matching over 7 bases. J lost 0 bases, V lost 0 bases, and 0 bases had no gene match. The CDR3 consists of 15 residues. The germline gives CDR1 SGDLS, CDR2 YYNGEE. CDR3 coding DNA: TGTGCCAGCAGCGTAGCGGGAGGCTCCTACAATGAGCAGTTCTTC. Residues: CASSVAGGSYNEQFF.

This chain links TRBV12-3 or TRBV12-4 with TRBJ1-4; D remains ambiguous. V was cut by 6 bases and J by 5 bases, with 19 bases left in between. The CDR3 loop spans 16 amino acids. The CDR3 nucleotides read TGTGCCAGCAGCCCTGCCCGGACCCGACGAAATGAAAAACTGTTTTTT. Translated: CASSPARTRRNEKLFF.

The V gene is TRBV20-1, the J gene TRBJ2-5, with D perhaps being TRBD1 or TRBD2 (5 bases each). V lost 3 bases to trimming and J lost 4 bases, with 15 bases between them. The CDR3 is 14 amino acids. Per germline, CDR1 DFQATT and CDR2 SNEGSKA (reference sequence). In DNA form, the CDR3 reads TGCAGTGCTAGGGGGACGCGAAAACCAGAGACCCAGTACTTC. Amino acid sequence: CSARGTRKPETQYF.

V gene TRBV12-3 or TRBV12-4 combines with J gene TRBJ2-3; TRBD1 might be the D (6 bases). The CDR3 has 14 amino acids. V was pared by 2 bases and J by 6 bases, with 12 bases between. The CDR3: CASSLSRGEDTQYF. DNA of the CDR3: TGTGCCAGCAGTTTATCCAGGGGAGAGGATACGCAGTATTTT.

This sequence joins TRBV20-1 and TRBJ2-7; D not resolved. The CDR3 is made up of 13 amino acids. CDR1 and CDR2 (germline): DFQATT, SNEGSKA (reference sequence). V was clipped by 5 bases and J by 2 bases, with 13 bases between them. CDR3 residues: CSAHPQSTYEQYF. CDR3 bases: TGCAGTGCTCATCCACAGTCAACCTACGAGCAGTACTTC.

The chain combines TRBV7-2 with TRBJ2-3, with 9 bases lining up with TRBD2. This CDR3 region has 16 residues. V gave up 7 bases and J gave up 4 bases; unmatched junction bases: 12. The germline CDR1 and CDR2 sequences are SGHTA and FQGNSA. As DNA, the CDR3 is TGTGCCAGCAAGAATGGGGCGGGAGGGGGTTCAGATACGCAGTATTTT. It codes for CASKNGAGGGSDTQYF.

This clonotype was observed at least ten times. The V gene is TRBV5-1, the J gene TRBJ2-1, with 11 positions matching TRBD2. The germline V gene has CDR1 SGHRS and CDR2 YFSETQ. Germline trimming cut 0 bases from V and 9 bases from J; bases unmatched to any gene: 5. The CDR3 totals 15 residues. The CDR3 sequence is CASSLAVAGGLEQFF. The CDR3 nucleotides are TGCGCCAGCAGCTTGGCCGTAGCGGGGGGGCTTGAGCAGTTCTTC.

This clonotype was detected many times. The V call is TRBV5-1, the J call TRBJ2-5, with a tentative D call TRBD2 (6 bases). Germline CDR1 and CDR2: SGHRS and YFSETQ. V gave up 0 bases and J gave up 4 bases, with 13 bases separating them. CDR3 length: 15 residues. This CDR3 reads CASSLDPGDTETQYF. CDR3 DNA: TGCGCCAGCAGCTTGGACCCGGGGGATACAGAGACCCAGTACTTC.

The CDR3 DNA reads TGTGCCAGCAGCTCCGGGACTAGCTACTACGAGCAGTACTTC. This encodes CASSSGTSYYEQYF. V is TRBV7-2 and J is TRBJ2-7, with 9 positions matching TRBD2. V gave up 4 bases and J gave up 3 bases; unmatched junction bases: 4. The V gene's germline CDR1 is SGHTA and CDR2 FQGNSA. The CDR3 extends over 14 amino acids.

This clonotype has a handful of counts. The chain couples TRBV13 to TRBJ2-7, with 9 bases lining up with TRBD1. The CDR3 covers 16 residues. Losses at the gene ends were 5 bases for V and 6 bases for J; bases not matched to a gene: 14. Per germline, CDR1 PRHDT and CDR2 FYEKMQ (reference sequence). The CDR3 nucleotides are TGTGCCAGCAGCCAGACCAGACAGGGGGACCCCAGCGAGCAGTACTTC. As protein: CASSQTRQGDPSEQYF.

This clonotype was detected only once. This chain connects TRBV5-1 to TRBJ1-4; D is undetermined. Germline V lookup: CDR1 SGHRS, CDR2 YFSETQ. CDR3 size: 14 residues. Trimming pared 0 bases from V and 8 bases from J, leaving 11 bases between. CDR3 protein: CASSLGQSGEKLFF. CDR3 nucleotides: TGCGCCAGCAGCTTGGGGCAGTCCGGGGAAAAACTGTTTTTT.

This clonotype was seen a few times. The V and J genes are TRBV5-1 and TRBJ2-1, with 11 bases matching TRBD1. Germline CDR1 reads SGHRS; CDR2 reads YFSETQ. This CDR3 is 18 amino acids long. V gave up 4 bases and J gave up 7 bases; unmatched junction bases: 16. CDR3 sequence: CASSPNPSDRGRWNEQFF. The CDR3 bases are TGCGCCAGCAGCCCTAACCCCTCGGACAGGGGGCGATGGAATGAGCAGTTCTTC.

This clonotype was counted once. The chain carries TRBV7-2 and TRBJ2-1; TRBD2 matches at 12 bases. CDR3 size: 15 residues. Germline lookup yields CDR1 SGHTA and CDR2 FQGNSA. The trim removed 0 bases at V and 12 bases at J, leaving 6 bases unmatched. In DNA, the CDR3 is TGTGCCAGCAGCTTAGCGGGACTAGCGGGTCTGGGGCAGTTCTTC. Amino acid sequence: CASSLAGLAGLGQFF.

In this sample, this clonotype turned up a few times. The chain has TRBV6-1 and TRBJ2-5; D is ambiguous. CDR3 size: 11 residues. The germline CDR1 and CDR2 sequences are MNHNS and SASEGT. The V and J ends lost 2 bases and 7 bases respectively, with 5 bases between them. CDR3 residues: CASSEIGTQYF. CDR3 nucleotides: TGTGCCAGCAGTGAAATCGGGACCCAGTACTTC.

This clonotype was seen a few times. The chain links TRBV13 to TRBJ2-3; 10 bases match TRBD1. The CDR3 covers 21 residues. The ends lost 4 bases at V and 0 bases at J; junction bases unmatched: 19. Per the germline V gene, CDR1 is PRHDT and CDR2 is FYEKMQ (reference sequence). As DNA, the CDR3 is TGTGCCAGCAGCTCCTCTCTGGAGGGACAGGGGTACCGACCTAGCACAGATACGCAGTATTTT. This encodes CASSSSLEGQGYRPSTDTQYF.